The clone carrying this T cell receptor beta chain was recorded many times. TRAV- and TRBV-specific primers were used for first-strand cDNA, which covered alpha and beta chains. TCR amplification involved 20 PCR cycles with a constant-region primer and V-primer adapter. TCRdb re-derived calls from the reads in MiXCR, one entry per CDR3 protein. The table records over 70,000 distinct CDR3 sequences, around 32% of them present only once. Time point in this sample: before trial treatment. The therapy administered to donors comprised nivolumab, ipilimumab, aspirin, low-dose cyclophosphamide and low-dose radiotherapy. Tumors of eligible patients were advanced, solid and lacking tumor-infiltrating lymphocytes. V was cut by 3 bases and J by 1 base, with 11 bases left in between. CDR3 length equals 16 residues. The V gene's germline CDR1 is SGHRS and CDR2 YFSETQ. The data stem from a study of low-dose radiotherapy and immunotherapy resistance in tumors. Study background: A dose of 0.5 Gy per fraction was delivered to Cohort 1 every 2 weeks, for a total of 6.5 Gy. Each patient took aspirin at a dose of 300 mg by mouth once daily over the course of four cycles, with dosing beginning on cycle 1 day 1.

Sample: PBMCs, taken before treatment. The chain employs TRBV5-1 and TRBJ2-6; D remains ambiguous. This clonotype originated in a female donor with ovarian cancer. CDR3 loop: CASSSRHSSGANVLTF. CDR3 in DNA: TGCGCCAGCAGCTCCAGACACTCTTCTGGGGCCAACGTCCTGACTTTC. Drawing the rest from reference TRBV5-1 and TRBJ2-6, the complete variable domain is KAGVTQTPRYLIKTRGQQVTLSCSPISGHRSVSWYQQTPGQGLQFLFEYFSETQRNKGNFPGRFSGRQFSNSRSEMNVSTLELGDSALYLCASSSRHSSGANVLTFGAGSRLTVL.